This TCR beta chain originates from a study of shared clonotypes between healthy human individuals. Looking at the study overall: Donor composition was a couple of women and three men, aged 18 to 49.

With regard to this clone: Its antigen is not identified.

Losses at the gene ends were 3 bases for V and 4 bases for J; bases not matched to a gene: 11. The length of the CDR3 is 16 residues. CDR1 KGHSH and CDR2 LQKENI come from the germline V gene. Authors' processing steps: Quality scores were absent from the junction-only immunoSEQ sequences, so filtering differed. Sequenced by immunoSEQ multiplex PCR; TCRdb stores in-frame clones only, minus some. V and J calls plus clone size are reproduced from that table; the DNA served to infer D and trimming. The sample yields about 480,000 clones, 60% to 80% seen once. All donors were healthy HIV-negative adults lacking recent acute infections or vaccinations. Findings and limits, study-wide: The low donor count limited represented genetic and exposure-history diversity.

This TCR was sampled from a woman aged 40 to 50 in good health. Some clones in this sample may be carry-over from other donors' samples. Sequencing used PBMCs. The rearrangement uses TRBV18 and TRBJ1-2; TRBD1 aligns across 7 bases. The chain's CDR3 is CASSPVTRQGPYGYTF. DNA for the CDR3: TGTGCCAGCTCACCGGTTACTAGACAGGGCCCCTATGGCTACACCTTC.